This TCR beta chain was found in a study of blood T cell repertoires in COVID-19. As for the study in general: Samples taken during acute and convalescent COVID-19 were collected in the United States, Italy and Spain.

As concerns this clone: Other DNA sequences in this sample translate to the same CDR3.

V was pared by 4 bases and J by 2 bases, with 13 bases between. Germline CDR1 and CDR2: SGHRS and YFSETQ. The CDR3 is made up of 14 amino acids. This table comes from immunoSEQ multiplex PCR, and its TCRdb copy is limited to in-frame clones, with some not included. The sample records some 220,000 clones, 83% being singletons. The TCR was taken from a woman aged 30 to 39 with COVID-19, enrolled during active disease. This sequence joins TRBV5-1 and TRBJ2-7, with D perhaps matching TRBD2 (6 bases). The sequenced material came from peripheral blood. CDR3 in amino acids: CASSPGTGAYEQYF. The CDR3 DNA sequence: TGCGCCAGCAGCCCTGGGACGGGAGCCTACGAGCAGTACTTC.